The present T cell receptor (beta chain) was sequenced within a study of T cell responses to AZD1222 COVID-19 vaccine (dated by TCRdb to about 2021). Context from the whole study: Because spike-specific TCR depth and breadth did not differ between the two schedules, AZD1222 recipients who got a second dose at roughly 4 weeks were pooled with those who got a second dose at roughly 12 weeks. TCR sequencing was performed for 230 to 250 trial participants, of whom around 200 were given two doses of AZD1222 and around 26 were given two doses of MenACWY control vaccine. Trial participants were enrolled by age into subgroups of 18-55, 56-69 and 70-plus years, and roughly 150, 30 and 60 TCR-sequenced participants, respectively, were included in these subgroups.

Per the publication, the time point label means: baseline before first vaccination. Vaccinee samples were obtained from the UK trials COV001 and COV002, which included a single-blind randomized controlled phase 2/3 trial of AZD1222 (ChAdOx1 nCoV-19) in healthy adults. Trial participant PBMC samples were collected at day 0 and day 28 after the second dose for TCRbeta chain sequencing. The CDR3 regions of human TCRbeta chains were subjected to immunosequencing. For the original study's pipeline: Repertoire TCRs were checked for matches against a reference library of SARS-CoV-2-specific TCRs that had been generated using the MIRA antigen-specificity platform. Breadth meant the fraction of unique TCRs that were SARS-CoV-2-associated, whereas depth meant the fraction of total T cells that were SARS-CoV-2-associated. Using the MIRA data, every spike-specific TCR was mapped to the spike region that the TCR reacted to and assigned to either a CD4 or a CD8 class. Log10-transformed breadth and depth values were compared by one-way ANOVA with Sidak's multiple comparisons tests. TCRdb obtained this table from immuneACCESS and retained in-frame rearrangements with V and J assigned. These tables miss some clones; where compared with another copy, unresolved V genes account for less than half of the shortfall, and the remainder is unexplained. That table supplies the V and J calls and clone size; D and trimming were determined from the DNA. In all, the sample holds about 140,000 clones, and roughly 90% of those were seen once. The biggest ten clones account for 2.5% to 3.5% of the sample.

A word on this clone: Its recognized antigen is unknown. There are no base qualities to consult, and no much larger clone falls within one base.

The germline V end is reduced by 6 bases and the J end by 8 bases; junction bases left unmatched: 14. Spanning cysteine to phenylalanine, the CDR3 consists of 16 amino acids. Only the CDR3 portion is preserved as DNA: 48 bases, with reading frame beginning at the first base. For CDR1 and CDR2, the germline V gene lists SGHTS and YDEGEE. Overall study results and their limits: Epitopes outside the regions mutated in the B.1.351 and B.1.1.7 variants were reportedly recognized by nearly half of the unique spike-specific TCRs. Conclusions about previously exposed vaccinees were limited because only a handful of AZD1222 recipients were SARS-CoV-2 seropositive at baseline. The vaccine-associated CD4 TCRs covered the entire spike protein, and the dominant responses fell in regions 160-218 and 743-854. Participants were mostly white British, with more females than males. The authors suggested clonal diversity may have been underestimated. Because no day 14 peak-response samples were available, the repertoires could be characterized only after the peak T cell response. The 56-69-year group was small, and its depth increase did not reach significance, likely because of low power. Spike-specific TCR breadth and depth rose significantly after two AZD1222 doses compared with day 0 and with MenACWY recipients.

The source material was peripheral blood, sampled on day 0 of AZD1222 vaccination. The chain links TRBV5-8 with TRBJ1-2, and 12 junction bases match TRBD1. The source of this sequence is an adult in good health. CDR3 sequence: CASIFYTGTGGYGYTF. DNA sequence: TGTGCCAGCATCTTTTATACCGGGACAGGGGGCTACGGCTACACCTTC. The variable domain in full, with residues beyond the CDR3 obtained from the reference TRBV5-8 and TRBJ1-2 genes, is EAGVTQSPTHLIKTRGQQATLRCSPISGHTSVYWYQQALGLGLQFLLWYDEGEERNRGNFPPRFSGRQFPNYSSELNVNALELEDSALYLCASIFYTGTGGYGYTFGSGTRLTVV.